Following are 3 T cell receptor beta chains from one sample sequenced in a study of shared clonotypes between healthy human individuals. The protocol was immunoSEQ multiplex PCR, while the TCRdb copy is restricted to in-frame clones and leaves out a portion. There are 950,000 to 1,100,000 clones in the sample; roughly 75% occur only once, and nearly 1.5% lies in the top ten. The sequenced material came from memory CD4+ T cells sorted from blood. Described subset: CD45RA-negative fraction. The receptors were gathered from a man between 18 and 29 years old in good health.

The gene calls are TRBV30 and TRBJ1-2, with a weak D call TRBD1 (5 bases). The CDR3 sequence is 15 residues long. Trimming pared 2 bases from V and 1 base from J, leaving 14 bases between. Germline-derived CDR1 and CDR2 are GTSNPN and SVGIG (reference sequence). The CDR3 loop reads CAWSRYQGFNYGYTF. Written as DNA, the CDR3 is TGTGCCTGGAGTCGTTACCAGGGTTTTAACTATGGCTACACCTTC.

This clone has more than one count but fewer than ten. This rearrangement joins TRBV2 to TRBJ1-1; TRBD1 is a possible D gene (6 bases). Trimming stripped 4 bases from V and 5 bases from J, with 11 bases between. CDR3 size: 13 residues. Germline V gene lookup returns CDR1 SNHLY and CDR2 FYNNEI. The DNA of the CDR3 is TGTGCCAGCAGTGTAACAGGGAGAACTGAAGCTTTCTTT. It is translated as CASSVTGRTEAFF.

The CDR3 region has the DNA TGTGCCAGCAGTCCCTGGCGGGAAACAGATACGCAGTATTTT. Translation gives CASSPWRETDTQYF. The chain uses TRBV6-5 and TRBJ2-3; weak D call: TRBD2 (6 bases). The germline CDR1 and CDR2 sequences are MNHEY and SVGAGI. V lost 5 bases and J lost 3, with 12 bases in between. The CDR3 runs to 14 residues.